This T cell receptor (beta chain) emerged from a study of identical twins. General observations from the study: Among out-of-frame alpha sequences shared by twins, low generation probability occurred in excess. Cross-sectional statistical analysis, not tracking of the same donors, underpinned the conclusions.

V was pared by 3 bases and J by 3 bases, with 10 bases between. Germline V gives CDR1 DFQATT, CDR2 SNEGSKA (reference sequence). CDR3 length: 13 amino acids. This clonotype was counted at least ten times. No antigen is known for it. TCRdb reprocessed the 5' RACE reads with MiXCR, giving one entry per CDR3 protein. The repertoire holds about 240,000 distinct CDR3 sequences, with 9.5% to 15% as singletons. These records were also assigned to another study, of yellow fever vaccine responses in identical twins.

This sequence originates from a woman under 30 in good health. Source material: memory (CD45RO+) T cells sorted from blood. The chain employs TRBV20-1 and TRBJ2-3; TRBD2 is a possible D gene (6 bases). CDR3 bases: TGCAGTGCTAGTTCGGGGAGGACAGATACGCAGTATTTT. This sequence encodes CSASSGRTDTQYF.